This entry lists 16 T cell receptor beta chains sequenced from one sample in a study of T cell responses to AZD1222 COVID-19 vaccine (dated by TCRdb to the early 2020s). Explained via the paper, the time point label denotes: baseline before first vaccination. Libraries were built with the immunoSEQ multiplex PCR assay. Here the immuneACCESS table is served through TCRdb, limited to in-frame sequences with V and J called. Missing clones are a known gap in these copies; in checked studies unresolved V genes cover under half, and the rest lacks a known reason. The sample table lists 68,000 or so clones, 88% of them with a count of one. Roughly 7.3% of the sample is in the top ten clones. Sequencing was performed on peripheral blood, taken on day 0 of AZD1222 vaccination. The source is an adult in good health.

The gene calls are TRBV27 and TRBJ1-2; TRBD1 might be the D (6 bases). The germline V gene encodes CDR1 MNHEY and CDR2 SMNVEV (reference sequence). The CDR3 runs to 17 residues. V lost 2 bases and J lost 2, with 18 bases in between. The CDR3 reads CASSLLGPGQGNYGYTF. The CDR3 DNA reads as TGTGCCAGCAGTTTACTCGGGCCGGGGCAGGGGAACTATGGCTACACCTTC.

This chain links TRBV7-9 with TRBJ2-1; D is unclear. Germline V gene lookup returns CDR1 SEHNR and CDR2 FQNEAQ (reference sequence). The CDR3 has 14 amino acids. V was cut by 5 bases and J by 0 bases, with 8 bases left in between. For the CDR3, the DNA is TGTGCCAGCAGCCCCAAGAGCTCCTACAATGAGCAGTTCTTC. Translated, it gives CASSPKSSYNEQFF.

The chain is built from TRBV13 and TRBJ1-6; TRBD1 is a possible D gene (6 bases). From germline, CDR1 is PRHDT and CDR2 FYEKMQ (reference sequence). The CDR3 totals 18 residues. V dropped 1 base and J dropped 0 bases, with 13 bases sitting between them. The CDR3 nucleotides are TGTGCCAGCAGCTTAGACAGGGCAGAGAGCTCCTATAATTCACCCCTCCACTTT. It is translated as CASSLDRAESSYNSPLHF.

A few counts support this clone. This rearrangement joins TRBV7-9 to TRBJ1-1; tentative D call: TRBD1 (6 bases). Looked up from germline, CDR1 is SEHNR and CDR2 is FQNEAQ (reference sequence). V was clipped by 1 base and J by 5 bases, with 14 bases between them. This CDR3 region has 15 residues. The CDR3 DNA follows: TGTGCCAGCAGCTTAGTAGGGGGGAAGGGGACTGAAGCTTTCTTT. Protein sequence: CASSLVGGKGTEAFF.

This chain joins TRBV6-4 and TRBJ2-1; D perhaps matches TRBD1 (5 bases). Trimming removed 2 bases at V and 11 bases at J, with 13 bases between. The CDR3 loop spans 13 amino acids. From germline, CDR1 is MRHNA and CDR2 SNTAGT. The CDR3 bases are TGTGCCAGCAGTGACCAGGCAGGGTATCAGCAGTTCTTC. Protein: CASSDQAGYQQFF.

The chain carries TRBV19 and TRBJ1-5; D remains unclear. V was trimmed by 3 bases and J by 1 base, leaving 4 bases between them. CDR1 and CDR2 (germline): LNHDA, SQIVND (reference sequence). The CDR3 totals 13 residues. CDR3: CASSMMSNQPQHF. CDR3 DNA: TGTGCCAGTAGTATGATGAGCAATCAGCCCCAGCATTTT.

V and J are TRBV5-1 and TRBJ1-2; D gene ambiguous. The CDR3 spans 14 residues. Trimming took 7 bases from V and 7 from J, leaving 20 bases between them. Germline V gene lookup returns CDR1 SGHRS and CDR2 YFSETQ. CDR3 in DNA: TGCGCCAGCGCAGAAGTCGGGATCAATCGTGGCTACACCTTC. Translated, it gives CASAEVGINRGYTF.

The chain is built from TRBV5-1 and TRBJ1-1, with D uncertain. The CDR3 totals 11 residues. With 6 bases removed from V and 8 bases from J, the gap between germline ends came to 11 bases. CDR1 and CDR2 (germline): SGHRS, YFSETQ. As DNA, the CDR3 is TGCGCCAGCACAACAGAGAAAGAAGCTTTCTTT. Its translation: CASTTEKEAFF.

The rearrangement links TRBV2 to TRBJ1-5; possibly TRBD1 for D (5 bases). V lost 2 bases, J lost 4 bases, and 9 bases lay in between. This CDR3 is built from 14 residues. In germline, CDR1 is SNHLY, CDR2 FYNNEI. The CDR3 DNA is TGTGCCAGCAGTGAACAGGGACTGAATCAGCCCCAGCATTTT. It translates to CASSEQGLNQPQHF.

This rearrangement joins TRBV6-5 to TRBJ2-7; weak D call: TRBD2 (5 bases). V was clipped by 7 bases and J by 2 bases, with 12 bases between them. The V gene's germline CDR1 is MNHEY and CDR2 SVGAGI. This CDR3 is 13 amino acids long. The CDR3 DNA sequence: TGTGCCAGCAAGGAGAGCGGACCCTACGAGCAGTACTTC. It codes for CASKESGPYEQYF.

The chain couples TRBV7-2 to TRBJ2-1, with a tentative D call TRBD2 (5 bases). Trimming left V 1 base short and J 0 bases short, with 13 bases between. The CDR3 is 17 residues long. Germline V gene sequence: CDR1 SGHTA, CDR2 FQGNSA. The CDR3 is CASSLGGTRGSYNEQFF. CDR3 bases: TGTGCCAGCAGCTTAGGGGGAACTAGAGGCTCCTACAATGAGCAGTTCTTC.

The chain links TRBV4-2 to TRBJ1-4; D uncertain. The CDR3 covers 15 residues. V was cut by 6 bases and J by 0 bases, with 11 bases left in between. The germline V gene has CDR1 LGHNA and CDR2 YNFKEQ. As DNA, the CDR3 is TGTGCCAGCAGGGACGCGTCTGCAACTAATGAAAAACTGTTTTTT. Translation gives CASRDASATNEKLFF.

This clone has a single count. The chain links TRBV5-1 to TRBJ1-5; D is possibly TRBD1 (6 bases). Trimming took 0 bases from V and 11 from J, leaving 15 bases between them. The CDR3 extends over 14 amino acids. Germline lookup yields CDR1 SGHRS and CDR2 YFSETQ. Here the CDR3 reads CASSLAGGPGAQHF. CDR3 nucleotides: TGCGCCAGCAGCTTGGCCGGGGGGCCTGGGGCCCAGCATTTT.

This clone has just a few counts. The CDR3 nucleotides read TGTGCCAGCAGTGACTCCCCTAGCGGGGGGTACAATGAGCAGTTCTTC. It is translated as CASSDSPSGGYNEQFF. The V gene is TRBV6-4, the J gene TRBJ2-1; 11 nucleotides match TRBD2. The germline V gene encodes CDR1 MRHNA and CDR2 SNTAGT. Trimming removed 0 bases from V and 4 bases from J; junction bases left unmatched: 2. There are 16 residues in the CDR3.

The chain joins TRBV7-9 to TRBJ1-2; 7 bases are shared with TRBD1. The CDR3 totals 15 residues. Germline assignment: CDR1 SEHNR and CDR2 FQNEAQ (reference sequence). Trimming cost V 2 bases and J 0 bases; bases outside gene matches: 3. The CDR3 loop reads CASSLTGTANYGYTF. The CDR3 DNA reads as TGTGCCAGCAGCTTAACCGGGACAGCTAACTATGGCTACACCTTC. Using reference TRBV7-9 and TRBJ1-2 for the parts outside the CDR3, the full variable domain is DTGVSQNPRHKITKRGQNVTFRCDPISEHNRLYWYRQTLGQGPEFLTYFQNEAQLEKSRLLSDRFSAERPKGSFSTLEIQRTEQGDSAMYLCASSLTGTANYGYTFGSGTRLTVV.

This chain connects TRBV5-5 to TRBJ2-2; 11 positions match TRBD1. The CDR3 extends over 18 amino acids. Germline V gene sequence: CDR1 SGHKS, CDR2 YYEKEE (reference sequence). The ends lost 3 bases at V and 4 bases at J; junction bases unmatched: 11. The CDR3 reads CASSYPDRGLRGTGELFF. CDR3 coding DNA: TGTGCCAGCAGCTACCCGGACAGGGGGCTTAGAGGCACCGGGGAGCTGTTTTTT.